One sample yielded the 20 T cell receptor beta chains listed below, sequenced in a study of shared clonotypes between healthy human individuals. Using immunoSEQ multiplex PCR, the repertoire was profiled, and TCRdb retains in-frame clones only, with some absent. Of around 2,000,000 clones listed, roughly 91% are singletons. Naive CD8 cells comprised CD45RO-negative, CCR7-positively selected cells, excluding terminally differentiated effector memory CD45RA+ cells. The sample was naive CD8+ T cells from PBMCs. The receptors shown here come from a young man in good health. Some clones in this sample may be carry-over from other donors' samples.

The chain has TRBV28 and TRBJ2-1; D tentatively fits TRBD1 or TRBD2 (5 bases each). V was pared by 5 bases and J by 6 bases, with 11 bases between. The CDR3 length is 13 residues. Germline CDR1 is MDHEN and CDR2 is SYDVKM. CDR3 coding DNA: TGTGCCAGCAGTGGGAGAGACAGCAATGAGCAGTTCTTC. Its protein is CASSGRDSNEQFF.

The chain uses TRBV10-2 and TRBJ2-7, with a possible D match to TRBD2 (6 bases). V lost 6 bases and J lost 3, with 12 bases in between. Germline CDR1 and CDR2: WSHSY and SAAADI. The length of the CDR3 is 13 residues. The CDR3 region has the DNA TGCGCCAGCAGCGACCTGACTAGCTACGAGCAGTACTTC. This sequence encodes CASSDLTSYEQYF.

The gene calls are TRBV6-1 and TRBJ2-2; 7 nucleotides align to TRBD1. This CDR3 contains 15 residues. The J segment lost 5 bases and the V segment lost 5 bases, leaving 8 bases of the junction unmatched. Germline assignment: CDR1 MNHNS and CDR2 SASEGT. As DNA, the CDR3 is TGTGCCAGCAGTTCCCGGGACAGACCAACCGGGGAGCTGTTTTTT. Translating it yields CASSSRDRPTGELFF.

In DNA form, the CDR3 reads TGTGCCAGCAGTTCCGTCCAGGAAGGCCGGGGCAATGAGCAGTTCTTC. It encodes CASSSVQEGRGNEQFF. The rearrangement uses TRBV6-5 and TRBJ2-1, with a tentative D call TRBD2 (5 bases). V was shortened by 4 bases and J by 6 bases, with 19 bases between the two germline ends. Germline-derived CDR1 and CDR2 are MNHEY and SVGAGI. The CDR3 covers 16 residues.

The rearrangement uses TRBV9 and TRBJ2-3, with TRBD2 matching over 7 bases. Germline V gene sequence: CDR1 SGDLS, CDR2 YYNGEE. The CDR3 totals 14 residues. With 7 bases clipped from V and 1 base from J, the junction kept 6 bases outside the gene matches. The CDR3 reads CASGGAGRTDTQYF. The CDR3, as DNA: TGTGCCAGCGGAGGAGCGGGGCGCACAGATACGCAGTATTTT.

The rearrangement links TRBV7-9 to TRBJ2-1, with 11 bases identical to TRBD2. In germline, CDR1 is SEHNR, CDR2 FQNEAQ (reference sequence). The trim removed 5 bases at V and 7 bases at J, leaving 7 bases unmatched. This CDR3 contains 15 residues. The CDR3 DNA is TGTGCCAGCAGCCTCGGGACTAGCGGAGGTAATGAGCAGTTCTTC. Translation gives CASSLGTSGGNEQFF. The full variable domain, with the rest looked up from reference TRBV7-9 and TRBJ2-1, is DTGVSQNPRHKITKRGQNVTFRCDPISEHNRLYWYRQTLGQGPEFLTYFQNEAQLEKSRLLSDRFSAERPKGSFSTLEIQRTEQGDSAMYLCASSLGTSGGNEQFFGPGTRLTVL.

CDR3: CASSLQASRSYEQYF. CDR3 DNA sequence: TGTGCCAGCAGCTTGCAAGCTAGTAGGTCCTACGAGCAGTACTTC. This chain connects TRBV11-2 to TRBJ2-7; D not certain. CDR3 size: 15 residues. Trimming left V 3 bases short and J 1 base short, with 13 bases between. The germline V gene encodes CDR1 SGHAT and CDR2 FQNNGV.

The chain employs TRBV7-3 and TRBJ2-5; either TRBD1 or TRBD2 may fit D (5 bases each). Germline CDR1 reads SGHTA; CDR2 reads FQGTGA. Between the trimmed V and J ends, which lost 5 bases and 1 base, there was a span of 14 bases. The CDR3 loop spans 15 amino acids. This CDR3 is CASSLTSGTQETQYF. CDR3 nucleotides: TGTGCCAGCAGCCTCACGTCCGGGACCCAAGAGACCCAGTACTTC.

The CDR3 DNA sequence: TGTGCCAGCAGCTACGGACAGGGGGGTACTGAAGCTTTCTTT. Translated: CASSYGQGGTEAFF. The chain has TRBV5-4 and TRBJ1-1, with TRBD1 identical over 10 bases. Germline V gene data show CDR1 as SGHNT and CDR2 as YYREEE (reference sequence). With 3 bases clipped from V and 5 bases from J, the junction kept 4 bases outside the gene matches. There are 14 residues in the CDR3.

This clone was found once. The chain joins TRBV27 to TRBJ1-1; unclear D gene. Per the germline V gene, CDR1 is MNHEY and CDR2 is SMNVEV (reference sequence). The V end was cut by 6 bases, the J end by 5 bases, with 19 bases between. The CDR3 runs 15 residues. The CDR3 is CASSKSGGLSTEAFF. The CDR3 region has the DNA TGTGCCAGCAGCAAATCGGGCGGGTTGTCGACTGAAGCTTTCTTT.

The rearrangement uses TRBV21-1 and TRBJ1-5; the table's TRBD1 call for D was not verified on the DNA. TRBV21-1 is an annotated pseudogene. The CDR3 contains 15 residues. The CDR3 loop is CASSFRDRDNQPQHF. Here the CDR3 DNA reads TGTGCCAGCAGCTTCCGGGACAGGGACAATCAGCCCCAGCATTTT.

V gene TRBV28 combines with J gene TRBJ1-5; TRBD1 agrees at 8 bases. The J segment lost 7 bases and the V segment lost 3 bases, leaving 8 bases of the junction unmatched. The CDR3 is 15 amino acids. CDR1 and CDR2 from the germline V gene are MDHEN and SYDVKM. The CDR3 here is CASSFGTGGEQPQHF. The CDR3 nucleotides are TGTGCCAGCAGTTTTGGAACAGGGGGAGAGCAGCCCCAGCATTTT.

The chain couples TRBV19 to TRBJ1-1; 7 nucleotides align to TRBD1. V lost 1 base, J lost 3 bases, and 5 bases stayed unmatched. CDR1 is LNHDA and CDR2 is SQIVND in the germline V gene (reference sequence). The CDR3 spans 15 residues. For the CDR3, the DNA is TGTGCCAGTAGTATAGTCCCGACAGGGCACACTGAAGCTTTCTTT. It is translated as CASSIVPTGHTEAFF.

The chain carries TRBV28 and TRBJ2-1; 7 nucleotides match TRBD1. CDR3 size: 14 residues. The ends lost 3 bases at V and 7 bases at J; junction bases unmatched: 6. Germline values: CDR1 MDHEN, CDR2 SYDVKM. The CDR3 nucleotides are TGTGCCAGCAGTTTCCTAGGGGGCTCTAATGAGCAGTTCTTC. This gives the protein CASSFLGGSNEQFF.

This clone appeared a single time. For the CDR3, the DNA is TGTGCCAGCAGCTTATACCCGACAGGGGATATACCCACCCCCCGCGAGCAGTACTTC. It translates to CASSLYPTGDIPTPREQYF. This chain uses TRBV11-3 with TRBJ2-7; 8 bases agree with TRBD1. The CDR3 length is 19 residues. Germline loops: CDR1 SGHNT, CDR2 YENEEA. V was clipped by 2 bases and J by 6 bases; unmatched bases: 21. Full variable domain (outside the CDR3, taken from reference TRBV11-3 and TRBJ2-7): EAGVVQSPRYKIIEKKQPVAFWCNPISGHNTLYWYLQNLGQGPELLIRYENEEAVDDSQLPKDRFSAERLKGVDSTLKIQPAELGDSAVYLCASSLYPTGDIPTPREQYFGPGTRLTVT.

V usage is TRBV13 and J usage is TRBJ2-7; weak D call: TRBD2 (6 bases). Germline values: CDR1 PRHDT, CDR2 FYEKMQ (reference sequence). The CDR3 extends over 16 amino acids. V was shortened by 1 base and J by 0 bases, with 13 bases between the two germline ends. CDR3 in DNA: TGTGCCAGCAGCTTAGATCGCGGCGGGAACTCCTACGAGCAGTACTTC. This translates into CASSLDRGGNSYEQYF.

This sequence joins TRBV28 and TRBJ2-4, with D possibly being TRBD2 (6 bases). The V and J ends lost 5 bases and 8 bases respectively, with 19 bases between them. Germline CDR1 MDHEN, CDR2 SYDVKM. This CDR3 comprises 15 residues. CDR3 in amino acids: CASSPPVPGVDIQYF. The DNA of the CDR3 is TGTGCCAGCAGTCCCCCCGTTCCGGGAGTCGACATTCAGTACTTC.

V usage is TRBV30 and J usage is TRBJ1-1; D possibly corresponds to TRBD1 (5 bases). The V end lost 0 bases, the J end lost 10 bases, and 9 bases lay between the germline ends. Germline V lookup: CDR1 GTSNPN, CDR2 SVGIG (reference sequence). The CDR3 extends over 11 amino acids. The CDR3 nucleotides are TGTGCCTGGAGTGTCGGGGGGGGAGCTTTCTTT. Residues: CAWSVGGGAFF.

This clone was picked up a small number of times. This rearrangement joins TRBV19 to TRBJ1-1; 7 nucleotides agree with TRBD1. This CDR3 spans 11 amino acids. CDR1 and CDR2 from the germline V gene are LNHDA and SQIVND (reference sequence). With V trimmed by 9 bases and J by 7 bases, 5 bases remained unmatched. The CDR3 DNA sequence: TGTGCCAGCCGGACAGGCCATGAAGCTTTCTTT. It specifies CASRTGHEAFF.

The chain has TRBV2 and TRBJ2-1, with TRBD2 matching over 11 bases. This CDR3 is built from 16 residues. The J segment lost 8 bases and the V segment lost 6 bases, leaving 12 bases of the junction unmatched. Germline CDR1 SNHLY, CDR2 FYNNEI. The CDR3 protein is CASSEMRLAGPDEQFF. The CDR3 DNA follows: TGTGCCAGCAGCGAGATGCGACTAGCGGGACCGGATGAGCAGTTCTTC.